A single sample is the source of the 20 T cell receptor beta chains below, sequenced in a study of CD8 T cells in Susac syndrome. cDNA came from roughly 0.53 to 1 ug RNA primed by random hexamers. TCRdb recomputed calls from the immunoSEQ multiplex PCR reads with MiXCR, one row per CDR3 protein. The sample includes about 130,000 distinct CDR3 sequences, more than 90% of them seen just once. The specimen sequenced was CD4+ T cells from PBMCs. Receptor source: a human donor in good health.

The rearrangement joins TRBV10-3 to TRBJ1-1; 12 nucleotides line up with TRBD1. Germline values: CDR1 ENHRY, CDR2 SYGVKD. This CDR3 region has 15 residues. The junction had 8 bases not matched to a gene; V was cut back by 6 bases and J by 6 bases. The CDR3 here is CAIRRGQGAGAEAFF. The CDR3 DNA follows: TGTGCCATCAGGCGGGGACAGGGGGCCGGGGCTGAAGCTTTCTTT.

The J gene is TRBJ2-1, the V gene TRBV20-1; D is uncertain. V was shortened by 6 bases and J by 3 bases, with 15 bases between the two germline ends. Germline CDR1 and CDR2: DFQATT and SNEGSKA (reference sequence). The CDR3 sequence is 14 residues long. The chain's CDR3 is CSAGRSMGYNEQFF. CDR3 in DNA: TGCAGTGCCGGTCGCAGCATGGGCTACAATGAGCAGTTCTTC.

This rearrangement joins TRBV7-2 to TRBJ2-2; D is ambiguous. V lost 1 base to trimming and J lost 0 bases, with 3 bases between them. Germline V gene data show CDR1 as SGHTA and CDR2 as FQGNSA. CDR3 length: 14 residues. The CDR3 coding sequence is TGTGCCAGCAGCTTAGGTGCGAACACCGGGGAGCTGTTTTTT. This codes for CASSLGANTGELFF.

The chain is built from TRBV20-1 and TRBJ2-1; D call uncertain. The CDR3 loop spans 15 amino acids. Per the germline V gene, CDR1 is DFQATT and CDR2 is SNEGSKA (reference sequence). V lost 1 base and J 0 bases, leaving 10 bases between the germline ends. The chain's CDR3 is CSARASRVSYNEQFF. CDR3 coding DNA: TGCAGTGCTAGAGCAAGCCGGGTCTCCTACAATGAGCAGTTCTTC.

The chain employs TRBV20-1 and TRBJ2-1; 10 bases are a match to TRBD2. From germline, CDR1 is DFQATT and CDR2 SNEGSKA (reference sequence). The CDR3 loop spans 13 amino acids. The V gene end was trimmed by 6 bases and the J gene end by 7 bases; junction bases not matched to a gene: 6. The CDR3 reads CSALAGGGNEQFF. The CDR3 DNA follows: TGCAGTGCATTAGCGGGAGGCGGGAATGAGCAGTTCTTC.

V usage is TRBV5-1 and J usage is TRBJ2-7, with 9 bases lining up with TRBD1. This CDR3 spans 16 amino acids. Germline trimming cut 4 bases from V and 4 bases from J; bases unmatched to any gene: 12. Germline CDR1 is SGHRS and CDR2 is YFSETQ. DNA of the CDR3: TGCGCCAGCAGCCCGGGGACAGGGAGAGCCAATTACGAGCAGTACTTC. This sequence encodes CASSPGTGRANYEQYF.

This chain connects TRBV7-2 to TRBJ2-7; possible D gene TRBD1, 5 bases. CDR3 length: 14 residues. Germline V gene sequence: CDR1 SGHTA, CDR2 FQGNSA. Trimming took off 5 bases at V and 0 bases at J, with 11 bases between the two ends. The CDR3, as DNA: TGTGCCAGCAGCCCCCGACAGTACTCCTACGAGCAGTACTTC. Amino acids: CASSPRQYSYEQYF.

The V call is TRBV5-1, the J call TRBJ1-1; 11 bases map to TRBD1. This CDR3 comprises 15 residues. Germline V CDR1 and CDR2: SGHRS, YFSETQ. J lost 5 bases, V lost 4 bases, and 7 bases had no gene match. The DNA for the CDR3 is TGCGCCAGCAGCGAGGACAGGGGGCTAGTTACTGAAGCTTTCTTT. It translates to CASSEDRGLVTEAFF.

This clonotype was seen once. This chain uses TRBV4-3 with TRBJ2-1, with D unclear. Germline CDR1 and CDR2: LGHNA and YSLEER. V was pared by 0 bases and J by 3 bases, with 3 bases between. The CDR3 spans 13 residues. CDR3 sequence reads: CASSQDFYNEQFF. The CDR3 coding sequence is TGCGCCAGCAGCCAAGACTTCTACAATGAGCAGTTCTTC.

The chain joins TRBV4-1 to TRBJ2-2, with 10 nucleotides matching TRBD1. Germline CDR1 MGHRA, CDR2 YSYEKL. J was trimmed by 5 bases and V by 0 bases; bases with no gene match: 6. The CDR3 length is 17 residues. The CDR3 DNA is TGCGCCAGCAGCCAAGAACCGACAGGGGGCAGGACCGGGGAGCTGTTTTTT. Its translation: CASSQEPTGGRTGELFF.

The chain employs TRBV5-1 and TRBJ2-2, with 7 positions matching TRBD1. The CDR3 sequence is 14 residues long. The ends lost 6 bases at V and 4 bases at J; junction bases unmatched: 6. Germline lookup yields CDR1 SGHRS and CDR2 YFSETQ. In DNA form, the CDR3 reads TGCGCCAGCATGACAGGGTCGGCCACCGGGGAGCTGTTTTTT. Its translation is CASMTGSATGELFF.

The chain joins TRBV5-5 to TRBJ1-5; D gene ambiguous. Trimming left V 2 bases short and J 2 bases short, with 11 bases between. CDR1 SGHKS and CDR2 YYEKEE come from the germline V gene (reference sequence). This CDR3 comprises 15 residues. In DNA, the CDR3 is TGTGCCAGCAGCTTCGACGGCCGGGGCAATCAGCCCCAGCATTTT. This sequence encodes CASSFDGRGNQPQHF.

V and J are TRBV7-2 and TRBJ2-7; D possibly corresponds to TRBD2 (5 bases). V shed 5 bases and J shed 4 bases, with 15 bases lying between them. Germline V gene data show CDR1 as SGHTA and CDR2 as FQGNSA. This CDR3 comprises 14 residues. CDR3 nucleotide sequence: TGTGCCAGCAGCCCGAGCGGTATCAGGTACGAGCAGTACTTC. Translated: CASSPSGIRYEQYF.

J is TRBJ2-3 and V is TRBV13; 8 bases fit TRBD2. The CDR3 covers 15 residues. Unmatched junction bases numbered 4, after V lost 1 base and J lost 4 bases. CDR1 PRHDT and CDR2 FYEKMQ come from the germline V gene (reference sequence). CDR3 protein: CASSLAGGPADTQYF. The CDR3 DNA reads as TGTGCCAGCAGCTTAGCGGGAGGGCCAGCAGATACGCAGTATTTT.

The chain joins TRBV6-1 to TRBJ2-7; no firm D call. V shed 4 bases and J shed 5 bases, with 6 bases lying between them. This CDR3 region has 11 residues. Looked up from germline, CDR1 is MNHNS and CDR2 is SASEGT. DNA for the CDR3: TGTGCCAGCAGTGTTATCCACGAGCAGTACTTC. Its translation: CASSVIHEQYF.

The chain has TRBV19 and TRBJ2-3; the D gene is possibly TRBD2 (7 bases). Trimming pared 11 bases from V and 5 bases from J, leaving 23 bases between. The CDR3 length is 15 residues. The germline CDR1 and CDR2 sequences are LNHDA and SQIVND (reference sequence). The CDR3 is CAAASGGGRLDTQYF. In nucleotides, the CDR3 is TGTGCCGCCGCCTCTGGGGGCGGGAGATTAGATACGCAGTATTTT.

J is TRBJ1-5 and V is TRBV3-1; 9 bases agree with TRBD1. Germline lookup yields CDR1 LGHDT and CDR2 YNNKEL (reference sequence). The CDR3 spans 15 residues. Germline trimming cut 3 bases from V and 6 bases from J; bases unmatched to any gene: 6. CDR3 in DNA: TGTGCCAGCAGCCAGGGACAGGGACTTTTTCAGCCCCAGCATTTT. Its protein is CASSQGQGLFQPQHF.

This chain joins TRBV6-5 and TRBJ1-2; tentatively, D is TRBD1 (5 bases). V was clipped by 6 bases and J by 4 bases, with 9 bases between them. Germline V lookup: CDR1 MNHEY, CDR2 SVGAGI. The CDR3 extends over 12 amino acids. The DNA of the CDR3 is TGTGCCAGCAGAGCACAGGCCTATGGCTACACCTTC. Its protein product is CASRAQAYGYTF.

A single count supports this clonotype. The CDR3 sequence: CASSLSSGYTF. Written as DNA, the CDR3 is TGTGCCAGCAGCTTATCCAGTGGCTACACCTTC. V usage is TRBV7-2 and J usage is TRBJ1-2, with D unresolved. The V end was cut by 2 bases, the J end by 7 bases, with 5 bases between. The CDR3 is made up of 11 amino acids. Per germline, CDR1 SGHTA and CDR2 FQGNSA.

In nucleotides, the CDR3 is TGTGCCAGCAGTTACCAGGGTAATCGAGAGACCCAGTACTTC. Amino acids: CASSYQGNRETQYF. This chain joins TRBV27 and TRBJ2-5, with a possible D match to TRBD1 (5 bases). The CDR3 contains 14 residues. CDR1 and CDR2 (germline): MNHEY, SMNVEV (reference sequence). V gave up 4 bases and J gave up 4 bases, with 13 bases separating them.